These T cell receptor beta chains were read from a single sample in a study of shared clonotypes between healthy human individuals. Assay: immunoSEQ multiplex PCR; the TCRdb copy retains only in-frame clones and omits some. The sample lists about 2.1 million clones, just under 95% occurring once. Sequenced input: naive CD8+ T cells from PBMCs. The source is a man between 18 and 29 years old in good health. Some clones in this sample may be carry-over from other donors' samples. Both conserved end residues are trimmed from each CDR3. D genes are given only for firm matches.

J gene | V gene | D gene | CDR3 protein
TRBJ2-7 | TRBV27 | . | ASSLPGRIYEQY
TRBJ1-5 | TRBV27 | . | ASGPGRHQPQH
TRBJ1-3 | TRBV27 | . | ASSVTASSGNTIY
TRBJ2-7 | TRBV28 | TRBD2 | ASSPSSGRSTYEQY
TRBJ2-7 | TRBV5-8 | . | ASSLRPQQLSYEQY
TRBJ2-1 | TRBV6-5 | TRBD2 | ASSYSGTSGLDGQF
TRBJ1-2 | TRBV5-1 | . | ASSSSTGPDPKYGYT
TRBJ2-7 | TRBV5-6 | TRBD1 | ASSFAGQGYYEQY
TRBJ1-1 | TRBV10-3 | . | AISDRRPDTEAF
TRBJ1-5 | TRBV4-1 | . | ASSQDRNSNQPQH
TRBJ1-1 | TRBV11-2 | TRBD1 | ASSSTKGLDRGWWAF
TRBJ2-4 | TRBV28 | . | ASSIARELAKNIQY
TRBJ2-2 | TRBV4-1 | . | ASSQSSTGELF
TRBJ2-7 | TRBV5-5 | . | ASSPGNYEQY
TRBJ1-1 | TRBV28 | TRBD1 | ASSLGRTGRTEAF
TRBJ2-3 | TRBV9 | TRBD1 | ASSAFRGDTQY